This is a list of T cell receptor beta chains from one sample in a study of cytomegalovirus exposure and HLA in healthy donors. TCRdb keeps only in-frame clones here, not all; method: immunoSEQ multiplex PCR. The top ten hold 2.9% of the sample, which has 120,000 to 150,000 clones, roughly 80% seen once. The sequenced material came from PBMCs. The receptor source for this set is a woman under 40 in good health and CMV-seronegative. CDR3s include the opening cysteine and the closing phenylalanine or tryptophan. A D gene is named only where the DNA matches it firmly. For some rows the clone size is stated as once, few or many, or as a class when expanded; others skip it.

once	TRBD1	TRBV5-4	TRBJ1-2	CASSLTGTGPLDGYTF	TGTGCCAGCAGCTTGACCGGGACAGGCCCTTTGGATGGCTACACCTTC
-	-	TRBV5-8	TRBJ1-1	CASSLRGAHGGEAFF	TGTGCCAGCAGCCTTCGGGGTGCACACGGGGGTGAAGCTTTCTTT
-	TRBD2	TRBV5-1	TRBJ2-3	CASSLSRGADTQYF	TGCGCCAGCAGCTTGAGTCGGGGGGCAGATACGCAGTATTTT
-	-	TRBV19	TRBJ2-5	CASSSRSETETQYF	TGTGCCAGTAGTAGTCGTAGCGAGACAGAGACCCAGTACTTC
many	TRBD2	TRBV4-1	TRBJ2-3	CASSHPLAGRTQYF	TGCGCCAGCAGCCATCCCCTAGCGGGCCGAACGCAGTATTTT
-	-	TRBV25-1	TRBJ2-7	CASSGSGGDSLSYEQYF	TGTGCCAGCAGTGGCTCGGGGGGGGACAGCCTCTCCTACGAGCAGTACTTC
-	-	TRBV5-1	TRBJ1-1	CASSLPGEAFF	TGCGCCAGCAGCTTACCCGGGGAAGCTTTCTTT
few	-	TRBV5-1	TRBJ1-5	CASSLTGPNQPQHF	TGCGCCAGCAGCTTGACAGGACCCAATCAGCCCCAGCATTTT
once	-	TRBV7-6	TRBJ1-4	CASSARVNEKLFF	TGTGCCAGCAGCGCCCGGGTCAATGAAAAACTGTTTTTT
-	-	TRBV18	TRBJ2-7	CASSPTGRNYEQYF	TGTGCCAGCTCACCCACCGGGAGAAACTACGAGCAGTACTTC
few	-	TRBV15	TRBJ1-2	CATSRDGEVGYTF	TGTGCCACCAGCAGAGATGGTGAGGTTGGCTACACCTTC
-	-	TRBV5-6	TRBJ1-5	CASSLQGQGYQPQHF	TGTGCCAGCAGCTTGCAGGGACAAGGGTATCAGCCCCAGCATTTT
-	-	TRBV7-7	TRBJ2-1	CASSSDRYNEQFF	TGTGCCAGCAGCTCGGACAGATACAATGAGCAGTTCTTC
-	TRBD1	TRBV6-5	TRBJ1-5	CASLGTENQPQHF	TGTGCCAGCCTTGGGACAGAAAATCAGCCCCAGCATTTT
-	TRBD1	TRBV28	TRBJ2-7	CASRGRGLYEQYF	TGTGCCAGCCGGGGCAGGGGGCTCTACGAGCAGTACTTC
-	-	TRBV9	TRBJ1-2	CASSVAVESPAGYTF	TGTGCCAGCAGCGTAGCAGTGGAGTCCCCGGCGGGCTACACCTTC
once	TRBD1	TRBV30	TRBJ1-6	CAWRGIRDRDSPLHF	TGTGCCTGGAGGGGTATCCGGGACAGAGATTCACCCCTCCACTTT
-	TRBD1	TRBV7-2	TRBJ2-3	CASRRTGTGLTDTQYF	TGTGCCAGCAGGCGTACCGGGACAGGACTCACAGATACGCAGTATTTT
-	TRBD1	TRBV7-2	TRBJ2-2	CASSPSRGQTGELFF	TGTGCCAGCAGCCCGTCGAGGGGGCAGACCGGGGAGCTGTTTTTT
-	TRBD2	TRBV30	TRBJ2-3	CAWSVGLAGSTDTQYF	TGTGCCTGGAGTGTCGGACTAGCGGGAAGCACAGATACGCAGTATTTT
-	-	TRBV5-1	TRBJ1-2	CASSGGSTGGGYTF	TGCGCCAGCAGCGGGGGCAGCACGGGAGGTGGCTACACCTTC
once	TRBD1	TRBV6-4	TRBJ1-1	CASSAGQGALNTEAFF	TGTGCCAGCAGTGCGGGACAGGGGGCTCTGAACACTGAAGCTTTCTTT
-	TRBD1	TRBV13	TRBJ2-2	CASSSPGQVHTGELFF	TGTGCCAGCAGCTCCCCGGGACAGGTGCACACCGGGGAGCTGTTTTTT
few	-	TRBV13	TRBJ2-7	CASSRTGSHPYEQYF	TGTGCCAGCAGCCGTACAGGGTCCCATCCCTACGAGCAGTACTTC
-	-	TRBV11-2	TRBJ2-3	CASSTNPGSRDTQYF	TGTGCCAGCAGCACCAATCCGGGATCAAGGGATACGCAGTATTTT
-	TRBD1	TRBV2	TRBJ2-5	CASRAGGWRQETQYF	TGTGCCAGCAGAGCAGGGGGCTGGAGGCAAGAGACCCAGTACTTC
-	-	TRBV30	TRBJ2-2	CAWSTPGAANTGELFF	TGTGCCTGGAGCACACCAGGGGCTGCGAACACCGGGGAGCTGTTTTTT
-	-	TRBV4-3	TRBJ2-2	CASSHHYTKNTGELFF	TGCGCCAGCAGCCACCATTACACCAAGAACACCGGGGAGCTGTTTTTT
-	TRBD2	TRBV27	TRBJ2-3	CASRRLAPTDTQYF	TGTGCCAGCAGGCGACTAGCCCCCACAGATACGCAGTATTTT
-	TRBD2	TRBV29-1	TRBJ2-3	CSVARERLDTQYF	TGCAGCGTTGCGCGGGAGCGGTTAGATACGCAGTATTTT
-	-	TRBV2	TRBJ2-1	CASSLGSSYNEQFF	TGTGCCAGCAGCTTGGGGAGCTCCTACAATGAGCAGTTCTTC
-	TRBD2	TRBV30	TRBJ2-3	CASTSGGLSHF	TGTGCCTCCACTAGCGGGGGGCTCTCGCATTTT
-	TRBD1	TRBV29-1	TRBJ2-5	CSALTGGEGEQYF	TGCAGCGCCCTGACAGGGGGCGAGGGGGAGCAGTACTTC
-	TRBD1	TRBV19	TRBJ2-7	CASSKTKTGTYEQYF	TGTGCCAGTAGTAAAACGAAGACAGGGACCTACGAGCAGTACTTC
-	-	TRBV19	TRBJ2-3	CASSLTLGFSADTQYF	TGTGCCAGTAGTCTAACACTAGGGTTCAGCGCAGATACGCAGTATTTT
once	TRBD2	TRBV2	TRBJ2-1	CATPMGGVFINEQFF	TGTGCCACTCCCATGGGGGGGGTTTTTATCAATGAGCAGTTCTTC
-	-	TRBV7-8	TRBJ2-3	CASSLGWPYLTDTQYF	TGTGCCAGCAGCTTAGGCTGGCCGTACCTCACAGATACGCAGTATTTT
few	-	TRBV28	TRBJ1-5	CASSLLHRSYSNQPQHF	TGTGCCAGCAGCCTCCTGCACAGGAGTTATAGCAATCAGCCCCAGCATTTT
-	TRBD1	TRBV19	TRBJ1-5	CASRQPGQGSQPQHF	TGTGCCAGTAGACAACCGGGACAGGGAAGCCAGCCCCAGCATTTT
-	-	TRBV29-1	TRBJ1-2	CSVEDTGRVRGYTF	TGCAGCGTTGAAGATACGGGCAGGGTGCGGGGCTACACCTTC
once	-	TRBV19	TRBJ2-5	CASSTGTGETQYF	TGTGCCAGTAGCACAGGGACCGGAGAGACCCAGTACTTC
once	TRBD1	TRBV18	TRBJ2-1	CASSPIETGNNEQFF	TGTGCCAGCTCACCCATAGAGACAGGGAACAATGAGCAGTTCTTC
-	-	TRBV6-5	TRBJ1-5	CASRYSGGDNQPQHF	TGTGCCAGCAGGTACAGCGGTGGGGACAATCAGCCCCAGCATTTT
few	-	TRBV5-1	TRBJ1-1	CASSPRPAGADTEAFF	TGCGCCAGCAGCCCACGTCCGGCGGGGGCAGACACTGAAGCTTTCTTT
-	TRBD1	TRBV29-1	TRBJ1-2	CSVEHWDRGNYGYTF	TGCAGCGTTGAACACTGGGACAGGGGAAACTATGGCTACACCTTC
-	-	TRBV9	TRBJ2-2	CASSVEEISLIPGELFF	TGTGCCAGCAGCGTAGAAGAAATTAGTCTCATCCCCGGGGAGCTGTTTTTT
once	TRBD1	TRBV15	TRBJ1-5	CATSSRDRNQPQHF	TGTGCCACCAGCAGCCGGGACAGAAATCAGCCCCAGCATTTT
-	TRBD1	TRBV28	TRBJ1-1	CASSLTGVNTEAFF	TGTGCCAGCAGTTTAACAGGGGTGAACACTGAAGCTTTCTTT
-	TRBD1	TRBV5-1	TRBJ2-7	CASSRDRGLKKQYF	TGCGCCAGCAGCCGGGACAGGGGTTTAAAGAAGCAGTACTTC
-	TRBD1	TRBV19	TRBJ1-1	CASRTGYQAFF	TGTGCCAGCCGGACAGGATACCAAGCTTTCTTT
once	TRBD1	TRBV18	TRBJ2-7	CASSLARGSYEQYF	TGTGCCAGCTCACTAGCCAGGGGGTCCTACGAGCAGTACTTC
-	-	TRBV11-2	TRBJ1-1	CASSLFQGGETEAFF	TGTGCCAGCAGCTTATTTCAAGGGGGAGAGACTGAAGCTTTCTTT
-	-	TRBV19	TRBJ1-6	CASSPGSQLSPLHF	TGTGCCAGTAGTCCGGGTTCCCAATTGTCACCCCTCCACTTT
-	TRBD1	TRBV5-8	TRBJ1-4	CASSSTTGTGNEKLFF	TGTGCCAGCAGCTCTACGACCGGGACAGGGAATGAAAAACTGTTTTTT
-	-	TRBV10-1	TRBJ2-7	CASSEMGRANEQYF	TGCGCCAGCAGTGAGATGGGCCGCGCCAACGAGCAGTACTTC
-	-	TRBV2	TRBJ1-1	CASSQGVRNTEAFF	TGTGCCAGCAGTCAGGGCGTCCGGAACACTGAAGCTTTCTTT